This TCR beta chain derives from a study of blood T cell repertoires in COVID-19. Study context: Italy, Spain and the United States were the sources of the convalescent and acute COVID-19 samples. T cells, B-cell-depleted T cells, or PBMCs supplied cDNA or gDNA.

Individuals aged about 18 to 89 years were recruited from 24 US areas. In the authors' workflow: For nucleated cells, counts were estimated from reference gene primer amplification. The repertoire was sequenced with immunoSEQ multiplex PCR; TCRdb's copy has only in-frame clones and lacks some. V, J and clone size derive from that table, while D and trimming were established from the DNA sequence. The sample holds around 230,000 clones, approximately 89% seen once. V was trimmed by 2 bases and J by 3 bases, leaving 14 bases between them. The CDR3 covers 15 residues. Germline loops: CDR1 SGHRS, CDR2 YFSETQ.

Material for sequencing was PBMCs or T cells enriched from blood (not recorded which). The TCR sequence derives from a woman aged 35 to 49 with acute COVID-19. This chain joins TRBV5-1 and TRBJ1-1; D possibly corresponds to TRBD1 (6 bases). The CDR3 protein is CASSFAPGGDTEAFF. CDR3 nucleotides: TGCGCCAGCAGCTTCGCTCCGGGGGGCGACACTGAAGCTTTCTTT.